Listed below are T cell receptor beta chains from one sample, sequenced in a study of OX40 agonist ivuxolimab in advanced cancers. The protocol was immunoSEQ multiplex PCR, while the TCRdb copy is restricted to in-frame clones and leaves out a portion. The table lists 60,000 to 80,000 clones, 80% to 90% of them singletons. The sequenced sample was CD4+ or CD8+ T cells sorted from blood, obtained in a trial of the OX40 agonist ivuxolimab. These receptors were collected from an adult with an advanced solid tumor such as melanoma, head and neck, liver or kidney cancer. Each CDR3 is given with its conserved first and last residue. The D gene is left open where the match is weak. Only some rows state a clone size, as once, few, many or a class for expanded clones.

>.|TRBJ2-4|TRBV9|TRBD1
CASSPRQGWDSKNIQYF
TGTGCCAGCAGCCCCCGACAGGGGTGGGATTCCAAAAACATTCAGTACTTC
>.|TRBJ2-3|TRBV5-1|.
CASSLADSTSTDTQYF
TGCGCCAGCAGCTTGGCCGATTCTACTAGCACAGATACGCAGTATTTT
>.|TRBJ1-5|TRBV9|.
CASSVGGHSNQPQHF
TGTGCCAGCAGCGTAGGGGGCCATAGCAATCAGCCCCAGCATTTT
>once|TRBJ2-2|TRBV6-5|.
CASSSYQNTGELFF
TGTGCCAGCAGTTCCTACCAGAACACCGGGGAGCTGTTTTTT
>.|TRBJ1-2|TRBV7-2|TRBD1
CAAEVGWDSNTF
TGTGCCGCTGAGGTGGGGTGGGACAGCAACACCTTC
>.|TRBJ2-3|TRBV19|.
CASRVGGLGTDTQYF
TGTGCCAGTAGAGTGGGGGGACTTGGGACAGATACGCAGTATTTT
>few|TRBJ2-7|TRBV19|TRBD1
CASSRGQGHEQYF
TGTGCCAGTAGCAGGGGACAGGGCCACGAGCAGTACTTC
>.|TRBJ1-2|TRBV6-5|.
CASSYSGPALGGYTF
TGTGCCAGCAGTTACTCGGGACCGGCCCTTGGTGGCTACACCTTC
>.|TRBJ2-5|TRBV30|.
CAWQNGGQETQYF
TGTGCCTGGCAGAATGGCGGTCAAGAGACCCAGTACTTC
>.|TRBJ2-1|TRBV18|.
CASSPRETGTSYNEQFF
TGTGCCAGCTCACCACGGGAAACCGGGACAAGTTACAATGAGCAGTTCTTC
>.|TRBJ1-1|TRBV2|.
CASSAKATEAFF
TGTGCCAGCAGCGCCAAGGCCACTGAAGCTTTCTTT
>.|TRBJ1-2|TRBV11-2|TRBD1
CASSLDHGTVYGYTF
TGTGCCAGCAGCTTAGATCACGGGACAGTCTATGGCTACACCTTC
>.|TRBJ2-2|TRBV2|.
CASSETGELFF
TGTGCCAGCAGCGAAACCGGGGAGCTGTTTTTT
>.|TRBJ2-7|TRBV28|.
CASSLNSPDEQYF
TGTGCCAGCAGTTTAAACTCACCTGACGAGCAGTACTTC
>.|TRBJ2-1|TRBV11-2|.
CASSLTVEQFF
TGTGCCAGCAGCTTAACCGTTGAGCAGTTCTTC
>.|TRBJ2-7|TRBV28|TRBD1
CASRGQEITGYYEQYF
TGTGCCAGTCGGGGACAGGAGATCACTGGATACTACGAGCAGTACTTC
>.|TRBJ2-5|TRBV5-1|TRBD1
CASTRTGGETQYF
TGCGCCAGCACCCGGACAGGGGGGGAGACCCAGTACTTC
>.|TRBJ1-2|TRBV5-6|.
CASSFGPVGYTF
TGTGCCAGCAGCTTCGGGCCGGTCGGCTACACCTTC
>.|TRBJ1-6|TRBV5-1|.
CASSLDNYNSPLHF
TGCGCCAGCAGCTTGGACAATTATAATTCACCCCTCCACTTT
>.|TRBJ1-1|TRBV5-1|.
CASSLQGKTEAFF
TGCGCCAGCAGCTTACAGGGTAAGACTGAAGCTTTCTTT
>.|TRBJ1-2|TRBV5-6|TRBD1
CASSLGWTGFGKGYTF
TGTGCCAGCAGCTTGGGGTGGACAGGGTTTGGAAAGGGCTACACCTTC
>.|TRBJ1-4|TRBV7-6|.
CASSLAVGVNEKLFF
TGTGCCAGCAGCTTAGCGGTCGGGGTAAATGAAAAACTGTTTTTT
>.|TRBJ1-1|TRBV4-1|.
CASSQGGAGAFF
TGCGCCAGCAGCCAAGGAGGCGCCGGAGCTTTCTTT
>.|TRBJ2-1|TRBV9|.
CASSPHGTLRTYNEQFF
TGTGCCAGCAGCCCTCATGGGACTCTCAGGACCTACAATGAGCAGTTCTTC
>.|TRBJ2-1|TRBV5-1|.
CASSLTGKSHNEQFF
TGCGCCAGCAGCTTGACAGGGAAAAGCCACAATGAGCAGTTCTTC
>.|TRBJ1-2|TRBV7-8|.
CASSLFEAGYTF
TGTGCCAGCAGCCTCTTCGAGGCTGGCTACACCTTC